The sequence of this T cell receptor beta chain was determined in a study of T cell clusters in autoimmune cytopenias. Multiplex touch-down PCR amplified TRB using TRB-A and TRB-B pools in one tube. TCRdb reprocessed the multiplex PCR reads and keeps a single row for each CDR3 protein, giving no DNA. This table lists approximately 13,000 distinct CDR3 sequences. TRB amplification used 200 to 250 ng of peripheral blood genomic DNA. CDR3 length: 14 amino acids. This same sample was also part of a study on T cell repertoires in aging, cancer and after chemotherapy. This second study notes: Immunological memory after chemotherapy cannot be judged from the repertoire data.

Sample: peripheral blood. The sequence was obtained from a human donor in good health. The chain employs TRBV12-3 or TRBV12-4 and TRBJ1-3; TCRdb's assignment of TRBD1 cannot be checked, as there is no DNA. CDR3: CASRETGAGNTIYF.